This entry features one T cell receptor (beta chain) sequence. Its antigen is undetermined. These data are taken from a study of post-analysis software for immune sequencing data. General observations from the study: Strong same-batch co-clustering of samples appeared with F measure clustering. When patients were compared with controls, roughly five TRBV segments were more frequent, TRBV5-6, TRBV5-1 and TRBV20-1 among them.

Prepared TCR beta cDNA libraries contained unique molecular identifiers. Via MiXCR, TCRdb re-called the PCR reads, giving one row per CDR3 protein. The repertoire holds about 820,000 distinct CDR3 sequences, with roughly 50% as singletons. The CDR3 consists of 15 residues. V dropped 4 bases and J dropped 8 bases, with 18 bases sitting between them. Germline loops: CDR1 LGHDT, CDR2 YNNKEL (reference sequence). The rearrangement links TRBV3-1 to TRBJ2-4; D is possibly TRBD2 (6 bases). This TCR came from a girl between 5 and 17 years old with multiple sclerosis. The sequenced material came from blood. CDR3 loop: CASSLRLGGLDIQYF. DNA for the CDR3: TGTGCCAGCAGCCTTAGACTAGGCGGTTTGGACATTCAGTACTTC.